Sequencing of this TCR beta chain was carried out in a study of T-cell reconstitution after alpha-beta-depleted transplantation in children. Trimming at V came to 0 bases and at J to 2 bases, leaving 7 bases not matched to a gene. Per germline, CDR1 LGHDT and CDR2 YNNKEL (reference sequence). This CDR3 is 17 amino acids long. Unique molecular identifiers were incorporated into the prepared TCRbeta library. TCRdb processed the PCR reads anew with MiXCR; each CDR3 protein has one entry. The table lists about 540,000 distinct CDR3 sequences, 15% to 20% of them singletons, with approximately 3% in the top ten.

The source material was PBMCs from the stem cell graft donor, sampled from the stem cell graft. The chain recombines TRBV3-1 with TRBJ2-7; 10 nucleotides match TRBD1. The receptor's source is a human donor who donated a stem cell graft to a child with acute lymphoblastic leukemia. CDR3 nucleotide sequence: TGTGCCAGCAGCCAAGAGGGAGGGACAGGGGATCCCTACGAGCAGTACTTC. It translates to CASSQEGGTGDPYEQYF.